A single sample is the source of the 29 T cell receptor beta chains below, sequenced in a study of metastatic and nonmetastatic thyroid tumors. TCRdb reassembled clones from the PCR reads with MiXCR. The sample yields 40,000 to 50,000 clones, about 12% seen once. Prior to thyroid surgery, none of the patients had received any treatment. Source material: blood. The receptors derive from a male donor with papillary thyroid cancer or a benign thyroid nodule (not recorded which). Some clones in this sample may be carry-over from other donors' samples.

This clone was observed at least ten times. Its ends do not fully match the called genes, so a read error is possible. The same CDR3 can be traced to other DNA sequences in this sample. The chain couples TRBV28 to TRBJ1-1, with D possibly matching TRBD1 (5 bases). The germline V gene encodes CDR1 MDHEN and CDR2 SYDVKM. The CDR3 is made up of 13 amino acids. CDR3 in amino acids: CASSSGQSTEAFF. CDR3 in DNA: TGTGCCAGCAGTTCCGGACAATCCACTGAAGCTTTTTTT.

This clone was observed at least ten times. This chain links TRBV11-3 with TRBJ2-6, with unresolved D. This CDR3 has 18 amino acids. Germline assignment: CDR1 SGHNT and CDR2 YENEEA. With 5 bases removed from V and 3 bases from J, the gap between germline ends came to 20 bases. The CDR3 here is CASSPYPGHSSGANVLTF. CDR3 in DNA: TGTGCCAGCAGCCCCTACCCCGGGCATTCGAGTGGGGCCAACGTCCTGACTTTC.

The table lists this clone with many counts. This chain uses TRBV14 with TRBJ2-2; 9 bases line up with TRBD2. The germline gives CDR1 SGHDN, CDR2 FVKESK. J was trimmed by 1 base and V by 1 base; bases with no gene match: 7. The CDR3 has 18 residues. This chain's CDR3 is CASSQGSLLAGNTGELFF. The CDR3, as DNA: TGTGCCAGCAGCCAAGGGTCCCTACTAGCGGGGAACACCGGGGAGCTGTTTTTT.

There are many counts of this clone. This chain links TRBV11-2 with TRBJ1-4; no clear D gene. CDR3 length: 15 residues. Germline CDR1 and CDR2: SGHAT and FQNNGV. V lost 2 bases and J 3 bases, leaving 10 bases between the germline ends. The CDR3 coding sequence is TGTGCCAGCAGCTTATCCCCCACCCCTAATGAAAAACTGTTTTTT. Amino acid sequence: CASSLSPTPNEKLFF. Together with reference TRBV11-2 and TRBJ1-4, the CDR3 gives the full variable domain: EAGVAQSPRYKIIEKRQSVAFWCNPISGHATLYWYQQILGQGPKLLIQFQNNGVVDDSQLPKDRFSAERLKGVDSTLKIQPAKLEDSAVYLCASSLSPTPNEKLFFGSGTQLSVL.

This clone was recorded at least ten times. This chain joins TRBV9 and TRBJ1-5; D is uncertain. Germline V gene lookup returns CDR1 SGDLS and CDR2 YYNGEE. V was pared by 0 bases and J by 3 bases, with 4 bases between. CDR3 length: 13 residues. The CDR3 here is CASSVDHNQPQHF. In DNA, the CDR3 is TGTGCCAGCAGCGTAGACCACAATCAGCCCCAGCATTTT.

This clone was recorded many times. A clone one base away is much larger, so this may be a read error. The V gene is TRBV12-3 or TRBV12-4, the J gene TRBJ1-1; TRBD1 might be the D (6 bases). CDR3 length equals 14 residues. CDR3 in amino acids: CGSSFRGRGPEAFF. The CDR3 DNA follows: TGTGGCAGCAGTTTTCGGGGCAGGGGCCCTGAAGCTTTCTTT.

Many counts were recorded for this clone. V gene TRBV3-1 combines with J gene TRBJ2-7; D could derive from TRBD1 or TRBD2 (5 bases each). The germline CDR1 and CDR2 sequences are LGHDT and YNNKEL (reference sequence). Between the trimmed V and J ends, which lost 4 bases and 2 bases, there was a span of 15 bases. The CDR3 is 15 amino acids. The chain's CDR3 is CASSPRDLNPYEQYF. CDR3 bases: TGTGCCAGCAGCCCCCGGGACCTAAACCCCTACGAGCAGTACTTC.

By sample fraction, this clone is medium-sized. This rearrangement joins TRBV28 to TRBJ2-7; D might be TRBD2 (5 bases). Trimming stripped 0 bases from V and 0 bases from J, with 12 bases between. The CDR3 has 16 residues. From germline, CDR1 is MDHEN and CDR2 SYDVKM. The CDR3 DNA follows: TGTGCCAGCAGTTTATGGGGCTCGGGAAGCTCCTACGAGCAGTACTTC. Translation gives CASSLWGSGSSYEQYF. Looking up the rest from reference TRBV28 and TRBJ2-7 gives the full variable domain: DVKVTQSSRYLVKRTGEKVFLECVQDMDHENMFWYRQDPGLGLRLIYFSYDVKMKEKGDIPEGYSVSREKKERFSLILESASTNQTSMYLCASSLWGSGSSYEQYFGPGTRLTVT.

This clone showed up just a few times. The chain employs TRBV6-2 or TRBV6-3 and TRBJ2-1; TRBD2 matches at 9 bases. CDR1 is MNHEY, CDR2 SVGEGT, per germline. The CDR3 has 19 amino acids. Trimming took 5 bases from V and 0 from J; bases not matched to a gene: 14. CDR3 in amino acids: CASSNVAGVTSPSYNEQFF. The CDR3 nucleotides read TGTGCCAGCAGTAACGTAGCGGGAGTGACATCTCCCTCCTACAATGAGCAGTTCTTC.

This clone turned up a few times. An end of the junction does not agree with germline; a read error may underlie this. The sample holds other DNA sequences that translate to the same CDR3. The chain employs TRBV7-7 and TRBJ2-1; 11 positions agree with TRBD1. The CDR3 is 15 residues long. Germline V gene lookup returns CDR1 SSHAT and CDR2 FNYEAQ (reference sequence). The CDR3 DNA follows: TGTGCTAGCAGCTCCGGGACAGGGGGTCACAATGAGCAGTTCTTC. Translating gives CASSSGTGGHNEQFF.

The gene calls are TRBV11-2 and TRBJ2-6, with 9 bases fitting TRBD2. The CDR3 is 19 residues long. V lost 5 bases and J lost 0; bases outside the gene matches: 11. Germline V gene data show CDR1 as SGHAT and CDR2 as FQNNGV. CDR3 loop: CASSLTLAGTTSGANVLTF. In DNA, the CDR3 is TGTGCCAGCAGCCTGACCCTAGCGGGAACCACCTCTGGGGCCAACGTCCTGACTTTC.

This clone showed up many times. CDR3 residues: CASSGQDSGANVLTF. In DNA, the CDR3 is TGCGCCAGCAGCGGCCAGGACTCTGGGGCCAACGTCCTGACTTTC. The chain links TRBV4-1 to TRBJ2-6; no firm D call. This CDR3 is 15 amino acids long. Trimming pared 5 bases from V and 0 bases from J, leaving 8 bases between. Germline V lookup: CDR1 MGHRA, CDR2 YSYEKL.

Turning to this clone: One base away lies a much larger clone, so this may be a sequencing read error. Other DNA sequences in this sample translate to the same CDR3. The genes are TRBV5-4 and TRBJ1-1; D possibly corresponds to TRBD1 (6 bases). The CDR3 totals 16 residues. The germline gives CDR1 SGHNT, CDR2 YYREEE (reference sequence). This CDR3 is CASSLGGPRVNTEAFF. In DNA form, the CDR3 reads TGTGCTAGCAGCTTAGGGGGGCCAAGGGTAAACACTGAAGCTTTCTTT.

This clone was detected ten times or more. The chain employs TRBV4-1 and TRBJ2-1; TRBD2 might be the D (6 bases). V lost 0 bases and J 3 bases, leaving 6 bases between the germline ends. Germline lookup yields CDR1 MGHRA and CDR2 YSYEKL. This CDR3 is 14 amino acids long. CDR3 DNA: TGCGCCAGCAGCCAAGAGCGGGACTACAATGAGCAGTTCTTC. Residues: CASSQERDYNEQFF.

This clone was counted only a few times. Since a much larger clone is just one base distant, this may be a read error. The chain is built from TRBV6-1 and TRBJ2-3; D gene ambiguous. Looked up from germline, CDR1 is MNHNS and CDR2 is SASEGT. The CDR3 has 13 residues. V dropped 8 bases and J dropped 2 bases, with 11 bases sitting between them. In nucleotides, the CDR3 is TGTGCCAGCGGTGTGGACCACACAGATACGCAGTATTTT. Protein sequence: CASGVDHTDTQYF.

This clone was counted at least ten times. The V and J genes are TRBV7-9 and TRBJ2-5; D is unresolved. The CDR3 runs 13 residues. Germline V gene lookup returns CDR1 SEHNR and CDR2 FQNEAQ (reference sequence). V was shortened by 1 base and J by 5 bases, with 8 bases between the two germline ends. CDR3 sequence: CASSLVFGETQYF. Written as DNA, the CDR3 is TGTGCCAGCAGCTTAGTTTTCGGGGAGACCCAGTACTTC.

At least ten counts were recorded for this clone. The chain has TRBV6-2 or TRBV6-3 and TRBJ2-4, with D possibly called TRBD1 or TRBD2 (5 bases each). This CDR3 spans 17 amino acids. V was cut by 2 bases and J by 0 bases, with 14 bases left in between. Germline CDR1 is MNHEY and CDR2 is SVGEGT. In DNA, the CDR3 is TGTGCCAGCAGTTACCCCCCCGGGGACCTAGCCAAAAACATTCAGTACTTC. It yields the protein CASSYPPGDLAKNIQYF.

In its sample, this clone was seen many times. V gene TRBV6-1 combines with J gene TRBJ1-1; TRBD1 matches at 7 bases. Germline V lookup: CDR1 MNHNS, CDR2 SASEGT. J gave up 4 bases and V 11 bases, and 13 bases lay outside the gene matches. CDR3 size: 14 residues. CDR3 sequence reads: CACFITGVGTEAFF. In DNA, the CDR3 is TGTGCCTGCTTTATTACAGGGGTCGGCACTGAAGCTTTCTTT.

This clone was counted ten times or more. This same CDR3 is encoded by further DNA sequences in the sample. The V and J genes are TRBV6-5 and TRBJ2-7, with 8 bases matching TRBD1. The trim removed 2 bases at V and 6 bases at J, leaving 18 bases unmatched. CDR3 length: 18 residues. The V gene's germline CDR1 is MNHEY and CDR2 SVGAGI. The CDR3 protein is CASSYPRWGTGGRSEQYF. CDR3 DNA sequence: TGTGCCAGCAGTTACCCGAGATGGGGGACAGGTGGCCGGTCCGAGCAGTACTTC.

This clone occurred many times. The V call is TRBV2, the J call TRBJ1-4; D perhaps matches TRBD1 (5 bases). Germline CDR1 reads SNHLY; CDR2 reads FYNNEI. V shed 6 bases and J shed 7 bases, with 12 bases lying between them. CDR3 size: 13 residues. CDR3 amino acids: CASSGGFREKLFF. The CDR3 nucleotides read TGTGCCAGCAGCGGGGGGTTTCGTGAAAAACTGTTTTTT.

The table lists this clone with many counts. V usage is TRBV6-4 and J usage is TRBJ2-7; no reliable D call. CDR1 and CDR2 (germline): MRHNA, SNTAGT. V lost 4 bases and J 3 bases, leaving 1 base between the germline ends. CDR3 length: 10 residues. CDR3 bases: TGTGCCAGCAGTGGCTACGAGCAGTACTTC. Protein sequence: CASSGYEQYF.

There are a few counts of this clone. V usage is TRBV28 and J usage is TRBJ1-5; D is ambiguous. Germline V gene data show CDR1 as MDHEN and CDR2 as SYDVKM. CDR3 length: 12 amino acids. Trimming left V 4 bases short and J 3 bases short, with 4 bases between. CDR3 in DNA: TGTGCCAGCAGTTATCACAATCAGCCCCAGCATTTT. As protein: CASSYHNQPQHF.

The chain employs TRBV6-2 or TRBV6-3 and TRBJ2-2; D is perhaps TRBD2 (6 bases). This CDR3 is built from 14 residues. V was trimmed by 9 bases and J by 5 bases, leaving 16 bases between them. Germline lookup yields CDR1 MNHEY and CDR2 SVGEGT. The CDR3 DNA follows: TGTGCCAGTACTAGCACTTACCATACCGGGGAGCTGTTTTTT. As protein: CASTSTYHTGELFF.

This clone has ten or more counts. This rearrangement joins TRBV20-1 to TRBJ2-2; a weak D match, TRBD1 (5 bases). Trimming removed 6 bases at V and 0 bases at J, with 17 bases between. CDR3 size: 16 residues. CDR1 is DFQATT, CDR2 SNEGSKA, per germline (reference sequence). The CDR3 reads CSARTQTAANTGELFF. The CDR3 nucleotides are TGCAGTGCCAGGACCCAGACAGCCGCGAACACCGGGGAGCTGTTTTTT.

This clone was recorded at least ten times. The J gene is TRBJ2-3, the V gene TRBV7-2, with D possibly TRBD2 on 6 matching bases. The V end lost 1 base, the J end lost 1 base, and 12 bases lay between the germline ends. This CDR3 spans 16 amino acids. CDR1 and CDR2 from the germline V gene are SGHTA and FQGNSA. The CDR3 sequence is CASSLGTGLRTDTQYF. The CDR3, as DNA: TGTGCCAGCAGCTTAGGAACGGGACTCCGCACAGATACGCAGTATTTT.

There are many counts of this clone. The gene calls are TRBV20-1 and TRBJ1-5; tentatively, D is TRBD1 (5 bases). The CDR3 spans 12 residues. In germline, CDR1 is DFQATT, CDR2 SNEGSKA (reference sequence). Trimming removed 6 bases at V and 9 bases at J, with 15 bases between. This CDR3 reads CSALYRGGPQHF. The CDR3 DNA sequence: TGCAGTGCCCTATACCGGGGGGGGCCCCAGCATTTT.

V and J are TRBV7-2 and TRBJ2-5, with D perhaps matching TRBD2 (6 bases). The V and J ends lost 5 bases and 5 bases respectively, with 18 bases between them. CDR1 and CDR2 from the germline V gene are SGHTA and FQGNSA. CDR3 size: 15 residues. As DNA, the CDR3 is TGTGCCAGCAGCCACCTACGCGGGGCTTGGGAGACCCAGTACTTC. Protein sequence: CASSHLRGAWETQYF.

This clone has ten or more counts. This rearrangement joins TRBV5-1 to TRBJ2-2; maybe TRBD2 (6 bases). The V end was cut by 4 bases, the J end by 4 bases, with 20 bases between. CDR1 and CDR2 from the germline V gene are SGHRS and YFSETQ. The CDR3 runs 17 residues. The CDR3 sequence: CASSPAGQVSSTGELFF. The CDR3 region has the DNA TGCGCCAGCAGCCCCGCGGGGCAGGTTTCAAGCACCGGGGAGCTGTTTTTT.

The rearrangement links TRBV6-2 or TRBV6-3 to TRBJ1-2; D is unclear. The germline V gene has CDR1 MNHEY and CDR2 SVGEGT. CDR3 length equals 17 residues. With 0 bases removed from V and 5 bases from J, the gap between germline ends came to 19 bases. The CDR3: CASSYSKVGPFSYGYTF. CDR3 DNA: TGTGCCAGCAGTTACTCGAAGGTAGGCCCATTTAGTTATGGCTACACCTTC.